This TCR beta chain was captured in a study of blood T cell repertoires in COVID-19 (TCRdb year 2020). Some background on the complete study: Collaborator samples came from the United States, Italy and Spain and covered acute and convalescent phases of COVID-19. The prospective study material was composed of cDNA or gDNA derived from T cells, B-cell-depleted T cells, or PBMCs. Subjects who had been exposed to COVID-19, were actively infected with it, or had recovered from it provided the deeply sampled blood TCRbeta repertoires that made up the dataset. The repertoires were released in a freely available public database meant as a resource for research on the immune response to SARS-CoV-2. The samples were drawn from the first 160 participants of the ongoing ImmuneRACE study and from about 1,200 subjects provided by 6 global collaborators. The sample metadata nearly always contained a de-identified subject ID, COVID-19 status, age in years and sex. Where available, HLA class I and class II types were taken from metadata supplied by the sample provider and were not determined by assay-based typing. Overall results and qualifications from the work: Clinical and demographic metadata were provided uncurated, with the amount varying by source and participant.

In the case of this clone: Its cognate antigen has yet to be identified. No base quality information exists; no much larger clone differs at one position.

The collaborating institutions used their own protocols to collect whole blood in K2EDTA tubes. Collaborator samples were shipped for TCRbeta analysis as frozen whole blood, isolated PBMCs, or DNA extracted from either sample type. Including the terminal cysteine and phenylalanine, the CDR3 comprises 20 residues. Just the 60-base CDR3 DNA is kept, in frame starting at base 1. CDR1 MNHEY and CDR2 SMNVEV were looked up in the germline V gene (reference sequence). Trimming at the junction amounts to 3 bases on V and 0 bases on J, and the germline ends lie 21 bases apart. TCRbeta CDR3 regions were amplified from genomic DNA using the immunoSEQ Assay, a bias-controlled multiplex PCR. The study's processing was this. The number of nucleated cells in each sample was estimated from the amplification of reference gene primers within the assay. To quantify the absolute abundance of each unique TCRbeta CDR3 rearrangement, sequence reads were collapsed and filtered. Productive Simpson clonality was computed per sample as the square root of Simpson's diversity index over productive rearrangements. The immuneACCESS repertoire file appears here via TCRdb, limited to in-frame rearrangements. These files lack a portion of the clones; in checked studies, under half of the deficit traces to unresolved V genes, and the cause of the others is not known. V and J calls and clone size are given by that table; D and trimming were obtained from the DNA. This sample comprises some 120,000 clones, roughly 74% of them detected only once. The ten largest account for more than 5.5% of the sample.

Sequenced: peripheral blood. The rearranged chain carries TRBV27 and TRBJ1-6; the D region possibly corresponds to TRBD1 (6 bases align). The TCR originated in a man aged 55-75 years with acute or convalescent COVID-19. The DNA sequence is as follows: TGTGCCAGCAGTTTGGAGAGCAGGGGAAGAGGCCTCTCCTATAATTCACCCCTCCACTTT. Its coded protein is CASSLESRGRGLSYNSPLHF.